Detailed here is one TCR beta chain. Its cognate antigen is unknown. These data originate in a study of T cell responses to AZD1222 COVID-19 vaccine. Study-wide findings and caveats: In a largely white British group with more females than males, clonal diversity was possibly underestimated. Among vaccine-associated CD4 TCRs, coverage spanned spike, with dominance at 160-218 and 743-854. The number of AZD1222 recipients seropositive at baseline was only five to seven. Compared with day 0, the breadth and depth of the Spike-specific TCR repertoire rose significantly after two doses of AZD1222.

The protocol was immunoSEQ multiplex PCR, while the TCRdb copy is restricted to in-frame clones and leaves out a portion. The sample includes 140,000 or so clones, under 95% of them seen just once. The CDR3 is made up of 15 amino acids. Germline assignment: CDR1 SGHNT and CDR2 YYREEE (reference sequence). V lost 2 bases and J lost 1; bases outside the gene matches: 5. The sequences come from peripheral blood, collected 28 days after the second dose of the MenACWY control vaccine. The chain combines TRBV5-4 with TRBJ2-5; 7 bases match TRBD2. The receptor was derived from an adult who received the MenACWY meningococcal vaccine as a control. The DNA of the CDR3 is TGTGCCAGCAGCTTTCGGGGGGAGGCCCAAGAGACCCAGTACTTC. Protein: CASSFRGEAQETQYF.